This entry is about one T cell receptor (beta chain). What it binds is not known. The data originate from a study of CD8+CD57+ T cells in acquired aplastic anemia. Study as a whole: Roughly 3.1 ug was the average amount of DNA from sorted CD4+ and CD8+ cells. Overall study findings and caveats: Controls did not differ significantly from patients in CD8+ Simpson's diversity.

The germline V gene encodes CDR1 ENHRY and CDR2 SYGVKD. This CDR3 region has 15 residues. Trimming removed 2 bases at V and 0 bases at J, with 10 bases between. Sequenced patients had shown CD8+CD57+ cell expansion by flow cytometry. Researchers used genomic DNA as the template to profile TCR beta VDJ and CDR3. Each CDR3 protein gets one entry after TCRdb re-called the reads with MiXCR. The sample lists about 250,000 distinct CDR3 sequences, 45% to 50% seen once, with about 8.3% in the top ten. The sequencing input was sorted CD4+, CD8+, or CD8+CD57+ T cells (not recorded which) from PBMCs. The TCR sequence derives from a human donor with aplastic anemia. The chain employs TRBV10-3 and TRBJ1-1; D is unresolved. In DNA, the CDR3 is TGTGCCATCAGTGAGGGTCTAGACATGAACACTGAAGCTTTCTTT. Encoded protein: CAISEGLDMNTEAFF.